What follows is one T cell receptor beta chain and its context. These data originate in a study of blood T cell repertoires in COVID-19. Overall study context: PBMCs, B-cell-depleted T cells, or T cells were the source of the cDNA or gDNA that made up the material.

Individuals aged roughly 18 to 100 years were recruited from fewer than 25 US areas. Participant-reported clinical history was the basis for cohort assignment. In the source study's methods: The assay estimated nucleated cells by amplifying reference gene primers. TCRdb keeps only in-frame clones here, not all; method: immunoSEQ multiplex PCR. The DNA gave D and trimming, while V, J and clone size come from that table. This table holds under 300,000 clones, approximately 90% found once. The ends were cut back, 7 bases at V and 4 bases at J, with 17 bases in the middle. This CDR3 is built from 14 residues. CDR1 and CDR2 from the germline V gene are SGHNT and YYREEE (reference sequence).

This sequence joins TRBV5-4 and TRBJ1-2; D gene unclear. The TCR sequence derives from a woman aged 45-59 years who had recovered from COVID-19. Source material: PBMCs or T cells enriched from blood (not recorded which). The CDR3 is CASWARGSGYGYTF. CDR3 nucleotide sequence: TGTGCCAGCTGGGCCCGGGGATCGGGCTATGGCTACACCTTC.